The 5 T cell receptor beta chains presented below share a single source sample, sequenced in a study of CD8 T cells in ankylosing spondylitis. MiXCR was run by TCRdb on the 5' RACE reads, yielding one entry per CDR3 protein. Here the sample spans roughly 160,000 distinct CDR3 sequences, just over 9.5% being singletons. The sequencing sample was made of blood, either unsorted or a sorted T cell fraction (not recorded which). These receptors came from a female donor with ankylosing spondylitis or in good health (not recorded which).

This clonotype was observed many times. V gene TRBV20-1 combines with J gene TRBJ2-1; a weak D match, TRBD2 (6 bases). This CDR3 spans 13 amino acids. Germline lookup yields CDR1 DFQATT and CDR2 SNEGSKA (reference sequence). The chain's CDR3 is CSAPGTRINEQFF. CDR3 sequence (DNA): TGCAGCGCCCCCGGGACTCGGATAAATGAGCAGTTCTTC.

This clonotype has just a few counts. V usage is TRBV20-1 and J usage is TRBJ1-1, with a weak D call TRBD1 (6 bases). CDR1 is DFQATT and CDR2 is SNEGSKA in the germline V gene (reference sequence). This CDR3 is built from 15 residues. V lost 1 base and J 3 bases, leaving 15 bases between the germline ends. The CDR3 loop reads CSARGRGAVDTEAFF. CDR3 DNA: TGCAGTGCTAGAGGGCGGGGGGCAGTCGACACTGAAGCTTTCTTT.

This clonotype was detected a few times. The J gene is TRBJ2-7, the V gene TRBV4-2, with D maybe TRBD1 (5 bases). V dropped 1 base and J dropped 5 bases, with 15 bases sitting between them. CDR3 length: 15 amino acids. The V gene's germline CDR1 is LGHNA and CDR2 YNFKEQ. In DNA form, the CDR3 reads TGTGCCAGCAGCCAAGGACTTCAGGGCAGGGACGAGCAGTACTTC. It codes for CASSQGLQGRDEQYF.

V gene TRBV27 combines with J gene TRBJ2-4; 10 bases are shared with TRBD2. The V gene's germline CDR1 is MNHEY and CDR2 SMNVEV (reference sequence). The CDR3 runs 16 residues. V shed 4 bases and J 1 base; nucleotides not matched to a gene: 4. The CDR3 DNA reads TGTGCCAGCAGTTCAACTAGCGGGGTGGCCAAAAACATTCAGTACTTC. This sequence encodes CASSSTSGVAKNIQYF.

The chain is built from TRBV30 and TRBJ2-5, with D uncertain. The germline V gene has CDR1 GTSNPN and CDR2 SVGIG (reference sequence). V lost 3 bases and J lost 9, with 11 bases in between. This CDR3 spans 11 amino acids. Here the CDR3 reads CAWSANVAQYF. Written as DNA, the CDR3 is TGTGCCTGGAGCGCGAACGTGGCCCAGTACTTC.